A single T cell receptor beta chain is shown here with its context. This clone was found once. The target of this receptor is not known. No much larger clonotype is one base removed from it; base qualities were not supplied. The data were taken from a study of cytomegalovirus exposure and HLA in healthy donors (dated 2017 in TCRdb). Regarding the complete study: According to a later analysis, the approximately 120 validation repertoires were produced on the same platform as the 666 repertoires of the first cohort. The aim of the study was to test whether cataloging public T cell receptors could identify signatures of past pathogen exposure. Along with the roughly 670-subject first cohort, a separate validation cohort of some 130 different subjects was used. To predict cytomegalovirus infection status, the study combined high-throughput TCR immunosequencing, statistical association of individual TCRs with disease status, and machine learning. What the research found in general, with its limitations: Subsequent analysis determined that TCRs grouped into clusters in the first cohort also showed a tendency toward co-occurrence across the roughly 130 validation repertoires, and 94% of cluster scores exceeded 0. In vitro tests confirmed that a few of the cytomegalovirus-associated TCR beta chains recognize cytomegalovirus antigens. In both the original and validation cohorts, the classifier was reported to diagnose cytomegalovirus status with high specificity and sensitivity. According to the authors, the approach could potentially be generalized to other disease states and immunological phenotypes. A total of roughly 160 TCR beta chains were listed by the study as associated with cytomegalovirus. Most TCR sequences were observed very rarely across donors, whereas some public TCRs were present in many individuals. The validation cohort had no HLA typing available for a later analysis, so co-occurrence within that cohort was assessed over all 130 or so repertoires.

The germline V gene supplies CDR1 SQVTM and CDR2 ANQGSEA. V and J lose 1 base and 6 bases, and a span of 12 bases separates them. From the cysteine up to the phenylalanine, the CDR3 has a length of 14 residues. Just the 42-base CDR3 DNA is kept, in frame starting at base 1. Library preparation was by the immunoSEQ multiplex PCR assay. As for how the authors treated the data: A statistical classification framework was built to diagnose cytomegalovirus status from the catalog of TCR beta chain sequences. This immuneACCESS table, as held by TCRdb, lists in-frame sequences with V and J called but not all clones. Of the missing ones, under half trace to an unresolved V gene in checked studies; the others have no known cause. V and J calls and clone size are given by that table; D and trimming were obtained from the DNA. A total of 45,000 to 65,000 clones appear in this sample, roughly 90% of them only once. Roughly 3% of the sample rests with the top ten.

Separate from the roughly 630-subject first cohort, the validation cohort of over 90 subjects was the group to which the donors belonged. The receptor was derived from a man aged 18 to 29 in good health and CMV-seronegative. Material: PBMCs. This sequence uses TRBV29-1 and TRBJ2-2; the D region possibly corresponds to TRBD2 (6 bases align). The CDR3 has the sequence CSVEARGKAGELFF. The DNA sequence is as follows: TGCAGCGTTGAAGCGCGCGGGAAGGCCGGGGAGCTGTTTTTT.